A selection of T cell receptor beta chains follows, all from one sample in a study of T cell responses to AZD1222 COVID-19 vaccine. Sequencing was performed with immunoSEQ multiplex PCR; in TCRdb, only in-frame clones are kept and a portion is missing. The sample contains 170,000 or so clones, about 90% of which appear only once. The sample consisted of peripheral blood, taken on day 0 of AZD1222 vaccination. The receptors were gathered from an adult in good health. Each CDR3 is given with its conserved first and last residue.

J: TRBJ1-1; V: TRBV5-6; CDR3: CASSLGAGDTEAFF
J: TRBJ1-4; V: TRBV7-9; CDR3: CASSLGVIEKLFF
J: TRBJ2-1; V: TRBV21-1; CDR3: CASMRVSYNEQFF
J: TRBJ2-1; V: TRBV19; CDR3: CASSSQRTSGTSYNEQFF
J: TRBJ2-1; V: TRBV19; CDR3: CASSSNNEQFF
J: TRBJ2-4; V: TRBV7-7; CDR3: CASSLFRGLDIQYF
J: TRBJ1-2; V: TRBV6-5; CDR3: CASSRQGASDYGYTF
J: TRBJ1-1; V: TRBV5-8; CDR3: CASSHPRKTGKQAFF
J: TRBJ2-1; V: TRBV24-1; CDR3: CATSDATSGSYNEQFF
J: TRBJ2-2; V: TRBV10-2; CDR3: CASSVGTSGIKVGELFF
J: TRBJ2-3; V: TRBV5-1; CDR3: CASSSTQGVSTQYF
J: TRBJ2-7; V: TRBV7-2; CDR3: CASSGPGTGEQYF
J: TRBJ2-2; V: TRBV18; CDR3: CASSPPTATGELFF
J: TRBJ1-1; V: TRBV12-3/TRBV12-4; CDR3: CASRSTFEAFF
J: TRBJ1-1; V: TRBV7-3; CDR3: CASSLIRQVLNTEAFF
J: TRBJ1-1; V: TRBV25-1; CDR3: CASSDHRRPLEAFF
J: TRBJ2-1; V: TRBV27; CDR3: CASSFLAGVKFF
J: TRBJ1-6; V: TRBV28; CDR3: CASSSGVRTLHF
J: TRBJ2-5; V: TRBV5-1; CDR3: CASSLWAVARETQYF
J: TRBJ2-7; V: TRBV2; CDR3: CASTDRGRGSYEQYF
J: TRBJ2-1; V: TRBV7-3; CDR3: CASSLGSSGIFGGSYNEQFF
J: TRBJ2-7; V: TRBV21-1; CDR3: CASSPGDRTAYEQYF
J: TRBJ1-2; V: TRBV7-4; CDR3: CASSLPRAIGALGYTF
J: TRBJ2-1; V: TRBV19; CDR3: CASSMNWDNEQFF
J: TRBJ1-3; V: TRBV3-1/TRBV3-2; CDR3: CASSQLTGDSGNTIYF
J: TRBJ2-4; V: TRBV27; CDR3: CASSLSGPKNIQYF
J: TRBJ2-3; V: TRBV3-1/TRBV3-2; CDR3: CASSPGGTDTQYF
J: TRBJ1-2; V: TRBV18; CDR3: CASSPGQTNYGYTF
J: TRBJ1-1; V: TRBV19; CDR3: CASSSGGFTEAFF
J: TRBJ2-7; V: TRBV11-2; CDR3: CASSTTEEQYF
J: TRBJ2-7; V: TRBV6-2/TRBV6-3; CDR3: CASSYTYEQYF
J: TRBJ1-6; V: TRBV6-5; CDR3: CASSTQGSSPLHF
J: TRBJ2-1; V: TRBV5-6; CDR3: CASSFDSYNEQFF
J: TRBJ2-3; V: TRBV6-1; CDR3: CASSVGPAGGRPDTQYF
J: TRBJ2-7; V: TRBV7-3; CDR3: CASSLTGTSAYEQYF
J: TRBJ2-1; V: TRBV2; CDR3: CASSKAGLSSYNEQFF
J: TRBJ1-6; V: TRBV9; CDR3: CASSPGQDPNSPLHF
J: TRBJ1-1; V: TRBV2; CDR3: CASSDGRQNTEAFF
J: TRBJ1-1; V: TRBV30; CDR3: CAWDPGQGSTEAFF
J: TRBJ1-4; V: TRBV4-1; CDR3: CASSQVPAGQAEKLFF
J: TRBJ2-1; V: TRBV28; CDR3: CASSLPSWDSRSEQFF
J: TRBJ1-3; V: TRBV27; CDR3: CASSLSGAAGNTIYF